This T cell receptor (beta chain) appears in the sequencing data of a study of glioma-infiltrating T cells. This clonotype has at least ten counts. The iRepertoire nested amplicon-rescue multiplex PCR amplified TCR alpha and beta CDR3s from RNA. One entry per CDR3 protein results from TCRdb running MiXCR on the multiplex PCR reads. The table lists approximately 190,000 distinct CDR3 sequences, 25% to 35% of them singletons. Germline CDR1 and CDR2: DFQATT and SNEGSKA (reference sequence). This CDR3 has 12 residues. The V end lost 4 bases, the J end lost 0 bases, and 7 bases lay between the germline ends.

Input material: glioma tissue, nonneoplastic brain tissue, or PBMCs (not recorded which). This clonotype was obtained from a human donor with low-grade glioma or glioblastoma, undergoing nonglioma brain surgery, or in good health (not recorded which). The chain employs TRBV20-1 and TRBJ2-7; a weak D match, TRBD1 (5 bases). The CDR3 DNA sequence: TGCAGTGCTATCGACAGCTCCTACGAGCAGTACTTC. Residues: CSAIDSSYEQYF.